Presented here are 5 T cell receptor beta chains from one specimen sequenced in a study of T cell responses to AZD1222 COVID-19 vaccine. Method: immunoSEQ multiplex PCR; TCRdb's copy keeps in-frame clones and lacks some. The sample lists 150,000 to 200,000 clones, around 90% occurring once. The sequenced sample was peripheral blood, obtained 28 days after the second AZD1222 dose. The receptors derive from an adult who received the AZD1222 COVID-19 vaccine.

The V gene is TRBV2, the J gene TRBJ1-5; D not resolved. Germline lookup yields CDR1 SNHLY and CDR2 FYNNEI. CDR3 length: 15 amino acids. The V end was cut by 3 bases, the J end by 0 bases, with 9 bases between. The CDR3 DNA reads TGTGCCAGCAGTGACTCCGTCTTTAGCAATCAGCCCCAGCATTTT. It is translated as CASSDSVFSNQPQHF. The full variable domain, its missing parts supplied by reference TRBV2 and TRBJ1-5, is EPEVTQTPSHQVTQMGQEVILRCVPISNHLYFYWYRQILGQKVEFLVSFYNNEISEKSEIFDDQFSVERPDGSNFTLKIRSTKLEDSAMYFCASSDSVFSNQPQHFGDGTRLSIL.

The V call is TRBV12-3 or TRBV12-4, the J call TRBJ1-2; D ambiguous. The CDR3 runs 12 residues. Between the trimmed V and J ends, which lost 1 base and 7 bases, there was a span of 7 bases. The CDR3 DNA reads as TGTGCCAGCAGTTTAGGGGGTAGTGGCTACACCTTC. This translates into CASSLGGSGYTF.

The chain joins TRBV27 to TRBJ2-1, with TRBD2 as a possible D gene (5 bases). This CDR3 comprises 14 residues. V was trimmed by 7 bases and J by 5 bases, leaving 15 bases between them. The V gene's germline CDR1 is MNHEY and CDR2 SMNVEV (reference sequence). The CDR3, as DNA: TGTGCCAGCAATCAGGACTTTACTCACAATGAGCAGTTCTTC. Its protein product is CASNQDFTHNEQFF.

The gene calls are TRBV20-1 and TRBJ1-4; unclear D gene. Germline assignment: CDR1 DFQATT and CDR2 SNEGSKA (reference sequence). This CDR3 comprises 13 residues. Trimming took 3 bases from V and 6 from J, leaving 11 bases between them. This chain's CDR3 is CSASSRFDEKLFF. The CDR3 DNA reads TGCAGTGCTAGTTCCAGATTTGATGAAAAACTGTTTTTT.

CDR3: CASSFLAGVTQQYF. Here the CDR3 DNA reads TGTGCCAGCAGTTTTCTAGCGGGAGTAACTCAGCAGTACTTC. V and J are TRBV28 and TRBJ2-7, with 10 positions matching TRBD2. The CDR3 runs 14 residues. The V and J ends lost 3 bases and 8 bases, in that order; junction bases with no gene match: 7. CDR1 and CDR2 (germline): MDHEN, SYDVKM.